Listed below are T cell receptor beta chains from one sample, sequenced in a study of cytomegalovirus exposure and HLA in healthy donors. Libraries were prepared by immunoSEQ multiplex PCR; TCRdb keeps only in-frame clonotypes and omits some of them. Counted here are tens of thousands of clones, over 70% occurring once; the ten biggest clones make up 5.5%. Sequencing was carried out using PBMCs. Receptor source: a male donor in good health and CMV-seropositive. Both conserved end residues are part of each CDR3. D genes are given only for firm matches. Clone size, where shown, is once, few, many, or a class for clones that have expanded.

cdr3_nt: TGTGCCAGCAGCTTGGGACTAGCCCAAGAGACCCAGTACTTC
cdr3_aa: CASSLGLAQETQYF
cdr3_length: 14
v_call: TRBV7-8
j_call: TRBJ2-5
clone_size: few
d_call: TRBD2

cdr3_nt: TGTGCCAGCAGCTTAGAGGGGACAGGGTCTGGCTACACCTTC
cdr3_aa: CASSLEGTGSGYTF
cdr3_length: 14
v_call: TRBV7-9
j_call: TRBJ1-2
clone_size: NA
d_call: TRBD1

cdr3_nt: TGTGCCATCACAGGGGCAGTCGGGGCGGACACTGAAGCTTTCTTT
cdr3_aa: CAITGAVGADTEAFF
cdr3_length: 15
v_call: TRBV10-3
j_call: TRBJ1-1
clone_size: NA
d_call: NA

cdr3_nt: TGTGCCAGCAGCTATTTGGGCCATACTAATGAAAAACTGTTTTTT
cdr3_aa: CASSYLGHTNEKLFF
cdr3_length: 15
v_call: TRBV6-5
j_call: TRBJ1-4
clone_size: NA
d_call: NA

cdr3_nt: TGTGCCAGCAGCTTGGGAGGAGTGAAAGCCGGGGAGCTGTTTTTT
cdr3_aa: CASSLGGVKAGELFF
cdr3_length: 15
v_call: TRBV5-5
j_call: TRBJ2-2
clone_size: NA
d_call: NA

cdr3_nt: TGCGCCAGCAGCCGCCTGGCACAGGGGACGGGCTACGAGCAGTACTTC
cdr3_aa: CASSRLAQGTGYEQYF
cdr3_length: 16
v_call: TRBV5-1
j_call: TRBJ2-7
clone_size: NA
d_call: TRBD1

cdr3_nt: TGTGCCAGCAGCTTAGAGGGCGGGTTTGGAAACACCATATATTTT
cdr3_aa: CASSLEGGFGNTIYF
cdr3_length: 15
v_call: TRBV7-6
j_call: TRBJ1-3
clone_size: NA
d_call: NA

cdr3_nt: TGTGCCACCAGCAGAGATCCGGGAACAGGGGGATCCCAGTACTTC
cdr3_aa: CATSRDPGTGGSQYF
cdr3_length: 15
v_call: TRBV15
j_call: TRBJ2-5
clone_size: NA
d_call: TRBD1

cdr3_nt: TGCGCCAGCAGCTTGTCAGAATACGAGCAGTACTTC
cdr3_aa: CASSLSEYEQYF
cdr3_length: 12
v_call: TRBV5-1
j_call: TRBJ2-7
clone_size: NA
d_call: NA

cdr3_nt: TGTGCCAGCAGTTCACCTTCCGGGACTAGCAGTCCCTACAATGAGCAGTTCTTC
cdr3_aa: CASSSPSGTSSPYNEQFF
cdr3_length: 18
v_call: TRBV11-3
j_call: TRBJ2-1
clone_size: NA
d_call: TRBD2

cdr3_nt: TGTGCCAGCAGCGCGCGGGGAGGCAATTCACCCCTCCACTTT
cdr3_aa: CASSARGGNSPLHF
cdr3_length: 14
v_call: TRBV9
j_call: TRBJ1-6
clone_size: few
d_call: NA

cdr3_nt: TGTGCCAGCAGCTTAGCGGGACAGGGAGGAAACACCATATATTTT
cdr3_aa: CASSLAGQGGNTIYF
cdr3_length: 15
v_call: TRBV7-9
j_call: TRBJ1-3
clone_size: once
d_call: TRBD1

cdr3_nt: TGTGCCAGCAGTTTATCGTCGGACAGCAGACTACACGAGCAGTACTTC
cdr3_aa: CASSLSSDSRLHEQYF
cdr3_length: 16
v_call: TRBV27
j_call: TRBJ2-7
clone_size: NA
d_call: NA

cdr3_nt: TGCGCCAGCAGCTCCACAGGGGGAGGCTATGGCTACACCTTC
cdr3_aa: CASSSTGGGYGYTF
cdr3_length: 14
v_call: TRBV5-1
j_call: TRBJ1-2
clone_size: NA
d_call: TRBD1

cdr3_nt: TGTGCCAGCACCCTCAACAGGGGAATGAACCCTGAAGCTTTCTTT
cdr3_aa: CASTLNRGMNPEAFF
cdr3_length: 15
v_call: TRBV7-2
j_call: TRBJ1-1
clone_size: NA
d_call: TRBD1

cdr3_nt: TGCGCCAGCAGCCAAGGACAGGGAAGGGGAAACACTGAAGCTTTCTTT
cdr3_aa: CASSQGQGRGNTEAFF
cdr3_length: 16
v_call: TRBV4-1
j_call: TRBJ1-1
clone_size: few
d_call: TRBD1

cdr3_nt: TGTGCCAGCAGCGCCCGTGCAGATACGCAGTATTTT
cdr3_aa: CASSARADTQYF
cdr3_length: 12
v_call: TRBV9
j_call: TRBJ2-3
clone_size: NA
d_call: NA

cdr3_nt: TGCGCCAGCAGCGGGGGGGGGCGAGACTACAATGAGCAGTTCTTC
cdr3_aa: CASSGGGRDYNEQFF
cdr3_length: 15
v_call: TRBV5-1
j_call: TRBJ2-1
clone_size: NA
d_call: NA

cdr3_nt: TGTGCCAGTAGTATAATCGCGGGGGCGAGGCAGCCCCAGCATTTT
cdr3_aa: CASSIIAGARQPQHF
cdr3_length: 15
v_call: TRBV19
j_call: TRBJ1-5
clone_size: NA
d_call: NA

cdr3_nt: TGTGCCAGCTCTACCGGGGTGGCACAGGAAAAACTGTTTTTT
cdr3_aa: CASSTGVAQEKLFF
cdr3_length: 14
v_call: TRBV7-2
j_call: TRBJ1-4
clone_size: NA
d_call: NA

cdr3_nt: TGTGCCAGCAGCCCGACTCCCTTGGAGACCCAGTACTTC
cdr3_aa: CASSPTPLETQYF
cdr3_length: 13
v_call: TRBV7-9
j_call: TRBJ2-5
clone_size: NA
d_call: NA

cdr3_nt: TGTGCCAGCAGCGTAGTGACAGCCCGTCGGGCTGAAGCTTTCTTT
cdr3_aa: CASSVVTARRAEAFF
cdr3_length: 15
v_call: TRBV9
j_call: TRBJ1-1
clone_size: NA
d_call: NA

cdr3_nt: TGCGCCAGCAGCGAGGGACAGGGCTCTGGGGAGCAGTTCTTC
cdr3_aa: CASSEGQGSGEQFF
cdr3_length: 14
v_call: TRBV5-1
j_call: TRBJ2-1
clone_size: NA
d_call: TRBD1

cdr3_nt: TGTGCCAGCAGTGCCGGGACAGCTATTACCTACGAGCAGTACTTC
cdr3_aa: CASSAGTAITYEQYF
cdr3_length: 15
v_call: TRBV6-1
j_call: TRBJ2-7
clone_size: NA
d_call: TRBD1

cdr3_nt: TGCAGCGTTGGAGGGGGACAGGGGGTTCACTATGGCTACACCTTC
cdr3_aa: CSVGGGQGVHYGYTF
cdr3_length: 15
v_call: TRBV29-1
j_call: TRBJ1-2
clone_size: once
d_call: TRBD1

cdr3_nt: TGTGCCAGCAGCCTATGGGGCGGGAGGTCCTACAATGAGCAGTTCTTC
cdr3_aa: CASSLWGGRSYNEQFF
cdr3_length: 16
v_call: TRBV21-1
j_call: TRBJ2-1
clone_size: NA
d_call: NA

cdr3_nt: TGTGCCAGCAGTTACTCGAGCGGGAGTTCGTACGAGCAGTACTTC
cdr3_aa: CASSYSSGSSYEQYF
cdr3_length: 15
v_call: TRBV6-5
j_call: TRBJ2-7
clone_size: NA
d_call: TRBD2

cdr3_nt: TGTGCCAGCAGGCCGACAGGCTACGAGCAGTACTTC
cdr3_aa: CASRPTGYEQYF
cdr3_length: 12
v_call: TRBV28
j_call: TRBJ2-7
clone_size: NA
d_call: NA

cdr3_nt: TGTGCCAGCAGCTTAGAGCGGGGACGCTTGACTAAGGGCTACACCTTC
cdr3_aa: CASSLERGRLTKGYTF
cdr3_length: 16
v_call: TRBV7-8
j_call: TRBJ1-2
clone_size: NA
d_call: NA

cdr3_nt: TGTGCCAGCAGTTCGGGGGGGATGAGGAGTGAAAAACTGTTTTTT
cdr3_aa: CASSSGGMRSEKLFF
cdr3_length: 15
v_call: TRBV6-5
j_call: TRBJ1-4
clone_size: NA
d_call: NA

cdr3_nt: TGTGCCAGCAGTTTGGGGACTAGCATCCACAATGAGCAGTTCTTC
cdr3_aa: CASSLGTSIHNEQFF
cdr3_length: 15
v_call: TRBV28
j_call: TRBJ2-1
clone_size: NA
d_call: TRBD2

cdr3_nt: TGCGCCAGCAGTGTTCCGCCTAATCCTAGCACAGATACGCAGTATTTT
cdr3_aa: CASSVPPNPSTDTQYF
cdr3_length: 16
v_call: TRBV10-2
j_call: TRBJ2-3
clone_size: once
d_call: NA

cdr3_nt: TGTGCCAGCTCACCCGAGACAGGGGCCGGGGAGCAGTTCTTC
cdr3_aa: CASSPETGAGEQFF
cdr3_length: 14
v_call: TRBV18
j_call: TRBJ2-1
clone_size: NA
d_call: TRBD1

cdr3_nt: TGTGCCAGCAGTTTGGGGGGGAGGAGGACTGAAGCTTTCTTT
cdr3_aa: CASSLGGRRTEAFF
cdr3_length: 14
v_call: TRBV28
j_call: TRBJ1-1
clone_size: NA
d_call: NA

cdr3_nt: TGTGCCAGCAGCTTAGTGCGGGCTAGCCGGGAGGGTGAGCAGTTCTTC
cdr3_aa: CASSLVRASREGEQFF
cdr3_length: 16
v_call: TRBV7-9
j_call: TRBJ2-1
clone_size: NA
d_call: TRBD2

cdr3_nt: TGTGCCAGCAGCTACGGGGTGGGAGCTAGCACAGATACGCAGTATTTT
cdr3_aa: CASSYGVGASTDTQYF
cdr3_length: 16
v_call: TRBV11-3
j_call: TRBJ2-3
clone_size: NA
d_call: NA

cdr3_nt: TGTGCCAGCAGCGTAGGGGCAGGGGTGGGCTACGAGCAGTACTTC
cdr3_aa: CASSVGAGVGYEQYF
cdr3_length: 15
v_call: TRBV9
j_call: TRBJ2-7
clone_size: NA
d_call: NA

cdr3_nt: TGTGCCAGCAGTTATACCAGCTCCTACAATGAGCAGTTCTTC
cdr3_aa: CASSYTSSYNEQFF
cdr3_length: 14
v_call: TRBV6-5
j_call: TRBJ2-1
clone_size: NA
d_call: NA

cdr3_nt: TGCGCCAGCAGCTGGCCCGGACTAGCGGAAGGCAATGAGCAGTTCTTC
cdr3_aa: CASSWPGLAEGNEQFF
cdr3_length: 16
v_call: TRBV5-1
j_call: TRBJ2-1
clone_size: once
d_call: TRBD2

cdr3_nt: TGTGCCATCAGTGATTTCCAGTATGGCTACACCTTC
cdr3_aa: CAISDFQYGYTF
cdr3_length: 12
v_call: TRBV10-3
j_call: TRBJ1-2
clone_size: NA
d_call: NA

cdr3_nt: TGTGCTAGTGGTTTGGTACAAGCGGGACGTGGTGAGCAGTTCTTC
cdr3_aa: CASGLVQAGRGEQFF
cdr3_length: 15
v_call: TRBV12-5
j_call: TRBJ2-1
clone_size: NA
d_call: TRBD2

cdr3_nt: TGTGCCAGCAGTGAATCCGGGTTCACAGATACGCAGTATTTT
cdr3_aa: CASSESGFTDTQYF
cdr3_length: 14
v_call: TRBV25-1
j_call: TRBJ2-3
clone_size: once
d_call: NA

cdr3_nt: TGTGCCAGCAGCGTAGGTGGGGCGTTCTCCTACGAGCAGTACTTC
cdr3_aa: CASSVGGAFSYEQYF
cdr3_length: 15
v_call: TRBV9
j_call: TRBJ2-7
clone_size: NA
d_call: NA

cdr3_nt: TGTGCCAGCATTGAAAACTTACTAGCCACGAACACCGGGGAGCTGTTTTTT
cdr3_aa: CASIENLLATNTGELFF
cdr3_length: 17
v_call: TRBV28
j_call: TRBJ2-2
clone_size: NA
d_call: NA